The 19 T cell receptor beta chains presented below share a single source sample, sequenced in a study of a mutant IDH1 vaccine in newly diagnosed glioma (dated by TCRdb to the early 2020s). Explained via the paper, the time point label denotes: week 47, end of study. Every vaccine dose consisted of 300 ug of a 20-mer mutant IDH1 peptide in Montanide, administered subcutaneously together with topical imiquimod. The antigens for these receptors are not known. The receptor library was made with the immunoSEQ multiplex PCR assay. Held by TCRdb, this immuneACCESS table contains in-frame sequences only and omits some clones. Under half of the omission traces to an unresolved V gene where checked; the cause of the rest is unknown. This sample gives tens of thousands of clones in total; about 75% of them show up just once. In total, the top ten clones hold approximately 9.1% of the sample. The material sequenced was PBMCs, taken from a glioma patient whose treatment included an IDH1 peptide vaccine. The receptors shown here come from a man aged 40-49 years with glioma.

The rearrangement links TRBV6-5 to TRBJ2-1; 7 nucleotides line up with TRBD2. The J segment lost 2 bases and the V segment lost 2 bases, leaving 0 bases of the junction unmatched. The CDR3 length is 14 residues. CDR1 is MNHEY, CDR2 SVGAGI, per germline. CDR3 protein: CASSYGRAYNEQFF. CDR3 nucleotide sequence: TGTGCCAGCAGTTACGGGAGGGCCTACAATGAGCAGTTCTTC.

This clone was picked up a small number of times. The chain combines TRBV29-1 with TRBJ1-1; D perhaps matches TRBD1 (5 bases). CDR1 and CDR2 from the germline V gene are SQVTM and ANQGSEA. Trimming pared 5 bases from V and 0 bases from J, leaving 13 bases between. CDR3 length: 14 residues. This chain's CDR3 is CSVHQGDVNTEAFF. The CDR3 nucleotides are TGCAGCGTTCATCAGGGCGATGTGAACACTGAAGCTTTCTTT.

This chain uses TRBV28 with TRBJ1-4, with D maybe TRBD1 (5 bases). Per the germline V gene, CDR1 is MDHEN and CDR2 is SYDVKM. Trimming took 4 bases from V and 5 from J, leaving 17 bases between them. CDR3 size: 16 residues. CDR3 region: CASSSPGLALNEKLFF. For the CDR3, the DNA is TGTGCCAGCAGTTCACCGGGACTTGCACTAAATGAAAAACTGTTTTTT.

The chain is built from TRBV5-5 and TRBJ2-1; tentatively, D is TRBD2 (6 bases). Germline V gene data show CDR1 as SGHKS and CDR2 as YYEKEE (reference sequence). V was clipped by 6 bases and J by 0 bases, with 10 bases between them. The CDR3 has 14 amino acids. CDR3 region: CASNTGSSYNEQFF. The DNA of the CDR3 is TGTGCCAGCAACACCGGGAGCTCCTACAATGAGCAGTTCTTC. Full variable domain (rest looked up from reference TRBV5-5 and TRBJ2-1): DAGVTQSPTHLIKTRGQQVTLRCSPISGHKSVSWYQQVLGQGPQFIFQYYEKEERGRGNFPDRFSARQFPNYSSELNVNALLLGDSALYLCASNTGSSYNEQFFGPGTRLTVL.

The chain carries TRBV7-2 and TRBJ1-4; weak D call: TRBD1 (5 bases). This CDR3 is built from 14 residues. Germline V CDR1 and CDR2: SGHTA, FQGNSA. The V gene lost 5 bases and the J gene lost 8 bases, with 15 bases spanning the gap. CDR3 sequence (DNA): TGTGCCAGCAGCCGGCCGAGGGAGGGGGAAAAACTGTTTTTT. Protein: CASSRPREGEKLFF. Combining the CDR3 with reference TRBV7-2 and TRBJ1-4 gives the whole variable domain GAGVSQSPSNKVTEKGKDVELRCDPISGHTALYWYRQSLGQGLEFLIYFQGNSAPDKSGLPSDRFSAERTGGSVSTLTIQRTQQEDSAVYLCASSRPREGEKLFFGSGTQLSVL.

This sequence joins TRBV11-3 and TRBJ2-3, with D maybe TRBD2 (7 bases). CDR3 length: 17 amino acids. Trimming pared 5 bases from V and 0 bases from J, leaving 18 bases between. Per germline, CDR1 SGHNT and CDR2 YENEEA. CDR3 DNA sequence: TGTGCCAGCAGCCCATCACGGGGGGCGGGGAGCACAGATACGCAGTATTTT. It codes for CASSPSRGAGSTDTQYF. The full variable domain, rest sourced from reference TRBV11-3 and TRBJ2-3, is EAGVVQSPRYKIIEKKQPVAFWCNPISGHNTLYWYLQNLGQGPELLIRYENEEAVDDSQLPKDRFSAERLKGVDSTLKIQPAELGDSAVYLCASSPSRGAGSTDTQYFGPGTRLTVL.

J is TRBJ2-6 and V is TRBV25-1; D gene unclear. Germline assignment: CDR1 MGHDK and CDR2 SYGVNS. The CDR3 spans 17 residues. Trimming took off 1 base at V and 1 base at J, with 11 bases between the two ends. The CDR3 loop is CASSESRHRSGANVLTF. Written as DNA, the CDR3 is TGTGCCAGCAGTGAATCAAGACACCGATCTGGGGCCAACGTCCTGACTTTC.

V is TRBV11-3 and J is TRBJ2-1; D is unresolved. Per the germline V gene, CDR1 is SGHNT and CDR2 is YENEEA. The CDR3 extends over 15 amino acids. With 5 bases removed from V and 5 bases from J, the gap between germline ends came to 16 bases. DNA of the CDR3: TGTGCCAGCAGCCAGCGTACTCACCTTAACAATGAGCAGTTCTTC. This sequence encodes CASSQRTHLNNEQFF.

V gene TRBV27 combines with J gene TRBJ2-1; 7 bases are shared with TRBD2. V dropped 6 bases and J dropped 0; count of bases not matched to a gene: 5. The CDR3 runs 15 residues. The germline V gene encodes CDR1 MNHEY and CDR2 SMNVEV (reference sequence). The CDR3 loop reads CASRTGRSSYNEQFF. CDR3 nucleotide sequence: TGTGCCAGCAGGACCGGGAGGAGCTCCTACAATGAGCAGTTCTTC.

J is TRBJ2-6 and V is TRBV18; 9 bases match TRBD1. The CDR3 has 17 amino acids. V was pared by 3 bases and J by 1 base, with 4 bases of the junction left unmatched. The germline CDR1 and CDR2 sequences are KGHSH and LQKENI. The CDR3 DNA sequence: TGTGCCAGCTCACCGAGACAGGGGGTGTCTGGGGCCAACGTCCTGACTTTC. Translating it yields CASSPRQGVSGANVLTF.

J is TRBJ2-1 and V is TRBV29-1, with D hard to call. CDR3 length equals 11 residues. CDR1 and CDR2 (germline): SQVTM, ANQGSEA. Trimming took off 2 bases at V and 9 bases at J, with 8 bases between the two ends. The CDR3, as DNA: TGCAGCGTTGAACCCGTTTCTGAGCAGTTCTTC. It is translated as CSVEPVSEQFF.

The rearrangement links TRBV11-3 to TRBJ2-4; 11 nucleotides line up with TRBD1. The V gene end was trimmed by 5 bases and the J gene end by 8 bases; junction bases not matched to a gene: 2. Per the germline V gene, CDR1 is SGHNT and CDR2 is YENEEA. The CDR3 covers 13 residues. CDR3 DNA sequence: TGTGCCAGCAGCCGGACAGGGGGCCACATTCAGTACTTC. Amino acids: CASSRTGGHIQYF.

The rearrangement joins TRBV4-2 to TRBJ2-1, with 9 bases matching TRBD2. The CDR3 runs 14 residues. Germline V gives CDR1 LGHNA, CDR2 YNFKEQ. Unmatched junction bases numbered 2, after V lost 4 bases and J lost 4 bases. The CDR3 spells CASSRTSVYNEQFF. The CDR3 bases are TGTGCCAGCAGCCGGACTAGCGTATACAATGAGCAGTTCTTC.

This clone has just a few counts. The chain couples TRBV19 to TRBJ1-4; no clear D. The V gene lost 5 bases and the J gene lost 2 bases, with 9 bases spanning the gap. Germline lookup yields CDR1 LNHDA and CDR2 SQIVND (reference sequence). The CDR3 spans 14 residues. CDR3 region: CASSGAITNEKLFF. The CDR3 bases are TGTGCCAGTAGTGGCGCCATCACTAATGAAAAACTGTTTTTT. Combining the CDR3 with reference TRBV19 and TRBJ1-4 gives the whole variable domain DGGITQSPKYLFRKEGQNVTLSCEQNLNHDAMYWYRQDPGQGLRLIYYSQIVNDFQKGDIAEGYSVSREKKESFPLTVTSAQKNPTAFYLCASSGAITNEKLFFGSGTQLSVL.

The chain joins TRBV19 to TRBJ1-5; tentatively, D is TRBD1 (5 bases). The CDR3 sequence is 14 residues long. Germline V gene data show CDR1 as LNHDA and CDR2 as SQIVND (reference sequence). V was shortened by 6 bases and J by 4 bases, with 13 bases between the two germline ends. As DNA, the CDR3 is TGTGCCAGTAGCATCAGGGCCGGGAATCAGCCCCAGCATTTT. Residues: CASSIRAGNQPQHF.

V and J are TRBV19 and TRBJ1-1; possibly TRBD1 for D (5 bases). This CDR3 contains 12 residues. The V and J ends lost 4 bases and 9 bases respectively, with 12 bases between them. Germline-derived CDR1 and CDR2 are LNHDA and SQIVND (reference sequence). The CDR3 DNA sequence: TGTGCCAGTAGTACTGTCCGGGGACAAGCTTTCTTT. It is translated as CASSTVRGQAFF.

The chain has TRBV7-8 and TRBJ2-1; a possible D gene is TRBD2 (6 bases). Trimming removed 0 bases at V and 4 bases at J, with 10 bases between. The V gene's germline CDR1 is SGHVS and CDR2 FQNEAQ. This CDR3 is 15 amino acids long. In nucleotides, the CDR3 is TGTGCCAGCAGCTTAGCTAGCGGAGGGTACAATGAGCAGTTCTTC. Translating it yields CASSLASGGYNEQFF.

This chain joins TRBV7-9 and TRBJ2-2; possibly TRBD1 or TRBD2 for D (5 bases each). CDR3 length: 17 amino acids. V was pared by 5 bases and J by 4 bases, with 20 bases between. Germline CDR1 SEHNR, CDR2 FQNEAQ (reference sequence). As DNA, the CDR3 is TGTGCCAGCAGCGGGTCGGTCACCGGGGCAGCCACCGGGGAGCTGTTTTTT. It specifies CASSGSVTGAATGELFF.

The sample holds a few counts of this clone. This chain links TRBV11-2 with TRBJ2-2, with TRBD2 identical over 11 bases. CDR1 is SGHAT, CDR2 FQNNGV, per germline. J was trimmed by 5 bases and V by 5 bases; bases with no gene match: 7. The CDR3 has 16 residues. The CDR3 coding sequence is TGTGCCAGCAGCCCCGGACTAGCGGGCCCTACCGGGGAGCTGTTTTTT. Amino acids: CASSPGLAGPTGELFF.